This is a list of T cell receptor beta chains from one sample in a study of control samples from healthy donors and cancer patients. The repertoire was sequenced with immunoSEQ multiplex PCR; TCRdb's copy has only in-frame clones and lacks some. The sample holds roughly 100,000 clones, 92% seen once. The sample taken for sequencing was blood. These receptors were taken from a woman aged 18 to 35 in good health. Both conserved end residues are part of each CDR3. Each record gives: CDR3 protein, CDR3 DNA, V gene, D gene, J gene. D genes are given only for firm matches.

CASSQEMGAGQPQHF | TGTGCCAGCAGCCAAGAAATGGGGGCAGGGCAGCCCCAGCATTTT | TRBV3-1/TRBV3-2 | . | TRBJ1-5
CASSLRVAGSTDTQYF | TGTGCCAGCAGCTTAAGGGTAGCGGGGAGCACAGATACGCAGTATTTT | TRBV7-9 | TRBD2 | TRBJ2-3
CASRFFPGLAGSETQYF | TGTGCCAGCAGATTCTTCCCGGGACTAGCGGGCTCAGAGACCCAGTACTTC | TRBV28 | TRBD2 | TRBJ2-5
CASSRGGDEQYF | TGTGCCAGCAGTCGGGGTGGAGACGAGCAGTACTTC | TRBV6-5 | . | TRBJ2-7
CASSSGGFTDTQYF | TGTGCCAGCAGTTCGGGGGGCTTCACAGATACGCAGTATTTT | TRBV27 | . | TRBJ2-3
CATSDYPGTGELFF | TGTGCCACCAGTGATTATCCCGGGACCGGGGAGCTGTTTTTT | TRBV24-1 | . | TRBJ2-2
CASSLGFTSHEQYF | TGTGCCAGCAGCTTAGGTTTCACGAGCCACGAGCAGTACTTC | TRBV11-2 | . | TRBJ2-7
CASSLEGDRTYNEQFF | TGCGCCAGCAGCTTGGAAGGGGACAGGACCTACAATGAGCAGTTCTTC | TRBV5-1 | TRBD1 | TRBJ2-1
CASSYPGKNEKLFF | TGTGCCAGCAGTTACCCAGGCAAAAATGAAAAACTGTTTTTT | TRBV6-2/TRBV6-3 | . | TRBJ1-4
CASSLSAGGFQAFF | TGTGCCAGCAGCCTCTCCGCGGGAGGGTTTCAAGCTTTCTTT | TRBV3-1/TRBV3-2 | . | TRBJ1-1
CASSLRTGFQETQYF | TGCGCCAGCAGCTTACGAACAGGGTTTCAAGAGACCCAGTACTTC | TRBV5-1 | . | TRBJ2-5
CASSTRIAGRNEQFF | TGTGCCAGCAGCACGAGAATAGCGGGACGCAATGAGCAGTTCTTC | TRBV7-8 | TRBD2 | TRBJ2-1
CASSTPGTGGYEQYF | TGTGCCAGTAGTACCCCGGGGACAGGGGGATACGAGCAGTACTTC | TRBV19 | TRBD1 | TRBJ2-7
CASSQDTGEETQYF | TGTGCCAGCAGCCAAGATACGGGGGAGGAGACCCAGTACTTC | TRBV3-1/TRBV3-2 | . | TRBJ2-5
CASRRTGPLHF | TGTGCCAGCAGGAGGACAGGGCCCCTCCACTTT | TRBV12-3/TRBV12-4 | TRBD1 | TRBJ1-6
CASSEGEGRSGANVLTF | TGTGCCAGCAGCGAGGGGGAGGGGCGGTCTGGGGCCAACGTCCTGACTTTC | TRBV21-1 | . | TRBJ2-6
CASSPSGGSSYNSPLHF | TGTGCCAGCAGCCCTAGCGGAGGGTCGTCCTATAATTCACCCCTCCACTTT | TRBV9 | . | TRBJ1-6
CASSDAVFGTEAFF | TGTGCCAGCAGCGACGCGGTGTTTGGGACTGAAGCTTTCTTT | TRBV7-9 | . | TRBJ1-1
CASSPAEYNEQFF | TGTGCCAGCAGCCCCGCAGAGTACAATGAGCAGTTCTTC | TRBV6-2/TRBV6-3 | . | TRBJ2-1
CASSQGRPSTDTQYF | TGTGCCAGCAGCCAAGGAAGGCCAAGCACAGATACGCAGTATTTT | TRBV14 | . | TRBJ2-3